The 25 T cell receptor beta chains listed next were all sequenced from one sample in a study of Ad26.COV2.S vaccination and SARS-CoV-2 variants. Regarding treatment: 15 to 20 received Ad26.COV2.S at low or high dose, single or two shots; about 5 received placebo; per-sample allocation not given. Samples came from day 63 after the first vaccine or placebo injection. Sequencing was performed with immunoSEQ multiplex PCR; in TCRdb, only in-frame clones are kept and a portion is missing. The table records about 320,000 clones, around four fifths of them present only once. Specimen: peripheral blood, collected in a trial of Ad26.COV2.S vaccine versus placebo. The receptors were sampled from a person between 18 and 65 years old who received the Ad26.COV2.S COVID-19 vaccine or a placebo.

The chain joins TRBV6-5 to TRBJ2-7; 7 bases align to TRBD1. In germline, CDR1 is MNHEY, CDR2 SVGAGI. Trimming cost V 0 bases and J 7 bases; bases outside gene matches: 12. The CDR3 has 16 residues. CDR3 in amino acids: CASSYSFRTGLNEQYF. CDR3 bases: TGTGCCAGCAGTTACTCGTTCAGGACAGGATTGAATGAGCAGTACTTC.

The chain has TRBV6-6 and TRBJ2-1; 13 bases are shared with TRBD2. This CDR3 spans 15 amino acids. Germline loops: CDR1 MNHNY, CDR2 SVGAGI (reference sequence). V was pared by 6 bases and J by 9 bases, with 8 bases of the junction left unmatched. CDR3 DNA: TGTGCCAGCAGCCCCACTAGCGGGGGGGCGGGTGAGCAGTTCTTC. It yields the protein CASSPTSGGAGEQFF.

The V and J genes are TRBV5-1 and TRBJ2-3; 8 bases are shared with TRBD1. The CDR3 loop spans 15 amino acids. V dropped 0 bases and J dropped 3; count of bases not matched to a gene: 3. CDR1 is SGHRS and CDR2 is YFSETQ in the germline V gene. CDR3 protein: CASSLGQGTTDTQYF. The CDR3 nucleotides read TGCGCCAGCAGCTTGGGACAGGGGACAACAGATACGCAGTATTTT.

V usage is TRBV27 and J usage is TRBJ1-1; the D is unclear. CDR1 and CDR2 from the germline V gene are MNHEY and SMNVEV (reference sequence). V was shortened by 5 bases and J by 0 bases, with 10 bases between the two germline ends. This CDR3 is built from 14 residues. This chain's CDR3 is CASSPATMNTEAFF. The DNA of the CDR3 is TGTGCCAGCAGTCCCGCCACCATGAACACTGAAGCTTTCTTT.

This chain joins TRBV3-1 (or the pseudogene TRBV3-2) and TRBJ1-1, with a tentative D call TRBD1 (5 bases). Germline V gene data show CDR1 as LGHDT and CDR2 as YNNKEL (reference sequence). V lost 0 bases, J lost 5 bases, and 10 bases lay in between. The CDR3 is 14 amino acids. The CDR3 nucleotides read TGTGCCAGCAGCCAAGATACGGGGGTAACTGAAGCTTTCTTT. It encodes CASSQDTGVTEAFF.

The chain uses TRBV27 and TRBJ1-2; tentative D call: TRBD1 (5 bases). Germline V gene lookup returns CDR1 MNHEY and CDR2 SMNVEV (reference sequence). V was pared by 4 bases and J by 2 bases, with 20 bases between. The CDR3 spans 17 residues. DNA for the CDR3: TGTGCCAGCAGTTCACGGGACCGCGGATTGGGGAACTATGGCTACACCTTC. Translated: CASSSRDRGLGNYGYTF.

This clone was seen more than once but under ten times. The chain couples TRBV28 to TRBJ2-7; 9 bases match TRBD1. The CDR3 runs to 14 residues. J gave up 6 bases and V 3 bases, and 6 bases lay outside the gene matches. CDR1 MDHEN and CDR2 SYDVKM come from the germline V gene. CDR3 DNA: TGTGCCAGCAGTTTGGCTCTGGGACAGGGCGAGCAGTACTTC. Protein sequence: CASSLALGQGEQYF.

The chain uses TRBV27 and TRBJ1-6; D possibly corresponds to TRBD1 (5 bases). CDR1 is MNHEY and CDR2 is SMNVEV in the germline V gene (reference sequence). V lost 6 bases and J 6 bases, leaving 15 bases between the germline ends. The CDR3 is 15 residues long. The CDR3 reads CASRNWAGSNSPLHF. The DNA for the CDR3 is TGTGCCAGCAGAAACTGGGCAGGGAGTAATTCACCCCTCCACTTT.

The chain joins TRBV6-2 or TRBV6-3 to TRBJ1-5, with D uncertain. CDR1 and CDR2 from the germline V gene are MNHEY and SVGEGT. The CDR3 is 15 amino acids. V was clipped by 6 bases and J by 2 bases, with 14 bases between them. The chain's CDR3 is CASSPTLGGNQPQHF. CDR3 nucleotides: TGTGCCAGCAGCCCGACCCTTGGTGGCAATCAGCCCCAGCATTTT.

Details on this clone: Other nucleotide sequences in the sample specify the same CDR3. The chain recombines TRBV2 with TRBJ2-7; tentative D call: TRBD2 (6 bases). Germline lookup yields CDR1 SNHLY and CDR2 FYNNEI. The CDR3 contains 13 residues. The germline V and J ends were trimmed by 3 bases and 3 bases, with 9 bases remaining between them. The CDR3 here is CASSERRDYEQYF. DNA for the CDR3: TGTGCCAGCAGTGAGCGGCGGGACTACGAGCAGTACTTC.

This clone was recorded only once. The chain links TRBV19 to TRBJ1-4, with unresolved D. The CDR3 is 18 amino acids. V was pared by 10 bases and J by 3 bases, with 27 bases between. The germline CDR1 and CDR2 sequences are LNHDA and SQIVND (reference sequence). The CDR3 loop is CAKYEGPSFRLPNEKLFF. The CDR3 DNA sequence: TGTGCCAAATATGAAGGACCCTCGTTCCGACTCCCTAATGAAAAACTGTTTTTT.

This clone was detected once. J is TRBJ1-5 and V is TRBV9; no firm D call. The germline gives CDR1 SGDLS, CDR2 YYNGEE. The CDR3 has 15 residues. V lost 1 base and J 7 bases, leaving 15 bases between the germline ends. CDR3 DNA sequence: TGTGCCAGCAGCGTATCCCCCACCGAGAGGCAGCCCCAGCATTTT. Its translation: CASSVSPTERQPQHF.

This chain links TRBV7-8 with TRBJ1-2; TRBD1 matches at 11 bases. The V gene's germline CDR1 is SGHVS and CDR2 FQNEAQ. This CDR3 has 17 amino acids. V dropped 5 bases and J dropped 2; count of bases not matched to a gene: 10. The CDR3 spells CASSLTGGQGGNYGYTF. The DNA for the CDR3 is TGTGCCAGCAGCCTCACCGGGGGACAGGGGGGGAACTATGGCTACACCTTC.

This chain joins TRBV7-2 and TRBJ1-2, with TRBD1 matching 10 bases. CDR1 and CDR2 from the germline V gene are SGHTA and FQGNSA. The CDR3 has 15 residues. Unmatched junction bases numbered 11, after V lost 6 bases and J lost 7 bases. The CDR3 reads CASRSRQGATGGYTF. The CDR3 region has the DNA TGTGCCAGCAGATCGAGACAGGGGGCAACTGGTGGCTACACCTTC.

The chain links TRBV7-3 to TRBJ1-2, with a possible D match to TRBD1 (5 bases). The germline V and J ends were trimmed by 5 bases and 5 bases, with 18 bases remaining between them. CDR3 length equals 15 residues. The V gene's germline CDR1 is SGHTA and CDR2 FQGTGA. The CDR3 here is CASSTRQGTTYGYTF. The CDR3 nucleotides read TGTGCCAGCAGCACCCGGCAGGGCACGACTTATGGCTACACCTTC.

The V and J genes are TRBV29-1 and TRBJ1-1, with 8 bases that match TRBD1. CDR1 and CDR2 from the germline V gene are SQVTM and ANQGSEA. V shed 7 bases, J shed 2 bases, and the junction held 6 bases outside the gene matches. CDR3 length: 13 residues. CDR3 in amino acids: CSAPGQGNTEAFF. CDR3 nucleotide sequence: TGCAGCGCTCCAGGACAGGGTAACACTGAAGCTTTCTTT.

This clone showed up just once. The rearrangement uses TRBV21-1 and TRBJ2-4; TRBD2, the D gene given by the table, was not confirmed from the DNA. TRBV21-1 is tagged as a pseudogene. The CDR3 sequence is 17 residues long. The CDR3 protein is CASSKVPGSLAKNIQYF. In DNA form, the CDR3 reads TGTGCCAGCAGCAAAGTCCCGGGGTCATTAGCCAAAAACATTCAGTACTTC.

This clone has a single count. The same CDR3 also results from other DNA sequences found in this sample. The CDR3 DNA sequence: TGTGCCAGCAGCTTAACCCCGAACACTGAAGCTTTCTTT. This gives the protein CASSLTPNTEAFF. V usage is TRBV7-3 and J usage is TRBJ1-1, with D hard to call. The CDR3 is 13 residues long. Trimming took 0 bases from V and 1 from J, leaving 3 bases between them. The germline V gene has CDR1 SGHTA and CDR2 FQGTGA.

The CDR3 bases are TGCGCCAGCAGCCACAGGGAGGGCACCGGGGAGCTGTTTTTT. This gives the protein CASSHREGTGELFF. V usage is TRBV4-1 and J usage is TRBJ2-2, with TRBD2 matching 7 bases. V lost 3 bases, J lost 4 bases, and 2 bases stayed unmatched. This CDR3 has 14 residues. The germline gives CDR1 MGHRA, CDR2 YSYEKL.

CDR3 nucleotide sequence: TGTGCCAGCAGCCTACCGTCTAGGACGATGGGGGCTTTCTTT. Translating it yields CASSLPSRTMGAFF. The chain is built from TRBV4-2 and TRBJ1-1; the D is unclear. V was cut by 4 bases and J by 11 bases, with 20 bases left in between. This CDR3 has 14 residues. CDR1 and CDR2 from the germline V gene are LGHNA and YNFKEQ.

V and J are TRBV9 and TRBJ2-7, with D possibly matching TRBD2 (6 bases). The CDR3 is made up of 16 amino acids. CDR1 and CDR2 (germline): SGDLS, YYNGEE. Trimming removed 3 bases at V and 2 bases at J, with 18 bases between. CDR3 coding DNA: TGTGCCAGCAGCGATGAGCGCTCTAGCGCTCCCTACGAGCAGTACTTC. This gives the protein CASSDERSSAPYEQYF.

In its sample, this clone was seen once. The chain is built from TRBV10-2 and TRBJ2-7, with 11 bases identical to TRBD2. This CDR3 region has 15 residues. The junction had 12 bases not matched to a gene; V was cut back by 9 bases and J by 5 bases. Germline values: CDR1 WSHSY, CDR2 SAAADI. The CDR3 protein is CASTRSGGATNEQYF. The CDR3, as DNA: TGCGCCAGTACTCGTAGCGGGGGGGCTACTAACGAGCAGTACTTC.

V and J are TRBV6-5 and TRBJ1-2; 8 bases fit TRBD1. Germline trimming cut 2 bases from V and 7 bases from J; bases unmatched to any gene: 12. Germline V lookup: CDR1 MNHEY, CDR2 SVGAGI. The CDR3 is 16 amino acids. Written as DNA, the CDR3 is TGTGCCAGCAGTTACGTCCGGGACAGGTTGAAATTTGGCTACACCTTC. Its protein is CASSYVRDRLKFGYTF.

The chain uses TRBV3-1 (or the pseudogene TRBV3-2) and TRBJ2-2; D unclear. The CDR3 runs to 13 residues. Germline V gives CDR1 LGHDT, CDR2 YNNKEL (reference sequence). The V gene lost 11 bases and the J gene lost 0 bases, with 10 bases spanning the gap. The CDR3 DNA reads as TGTGCCGGCACGGTTTCGAACACCGGGGAGCTGTTTTTT. Protein: CAGTVSNTGELFF.

The CDR3 DNA reads TGTGCCAGCCGACCCACAGGCGGGGGGGCCGGGGGTGAGCAGTTCTTC. Its protein product is CASRPTGGGAGGEQFF. The chain employs TRBV11-2 and TRBJ2-1; 9 bases fit TRBD2. The CDR3 has 16 residues. The V gene's germline CDR1 is SGHAT and CDR2 FQNNGV. Trimming took 8 bases from V and 9 from J; bases not matched to a gene: 17. Filled out from reference TRBV11-2 and TRBJ2-1, the complete variable domain reads EAGVAQSPRYKIIEKRQSVAFWCNPISGHATLYWYQQILGQGPKLLIQFQNNGVVDDSQLPKDRFSAERLKGVDSTLKIQPAKLEDSAVYLCASRPTGGGAGGEQFFGPGTRLTVL.